This note documents a single TCR beta chain sequence. What it recognizes is unknown. Other DNA sequences in the sample encode the same CDR3. This sample was taken from a study of STAT3 mutations in large granular lymphocyte leukemia. Looking at the study overall: Roughly half of the longitudinally sequenced T-LGLL patients carried detectable canonical activating STAT3 mutations. Over half of T-LGLL patients had one or more immunosuppressive regimens.

Whole-study results and caveats: At least one immunodominant TCR beta clonotype appeared in every T-cell large granular lymphocyte leukemia patient. Clonal expansion was inferred from other time points because no sample existed at each clone's first appearance.

The CDR3 contains 14 residues. The germline V gene has CDR1 SGHRS and CDR2 YFSETQ. V lost 0 bases, J lost 0 bases, and 5 bases lay in between. Each sample's TCRbeta library yielded on average about 41,000 productive templates. The table came from immunoSEQ multiplex PCR; TCRdb's copy has only in-frame clones and leaves some out. The sample holds approximately 31,000 clones, about 86% seen once. Specimen: peripheral blood mononuclear cells. This TCR derives from a man aged 60 to 69 with T-cell large granular lymphocyte leukemia. Some clones in this sample may be carry-over from other donors' samples. The chain employs TRBV5-1 and TRBJ2-3; no firm D call. The CDR3 sequence is CASSLDPSTDTQYF. CDR3 DNA: TGCGCCAGCAGCTTGGACCCCAGCACAGATACGCAGTATTTT.